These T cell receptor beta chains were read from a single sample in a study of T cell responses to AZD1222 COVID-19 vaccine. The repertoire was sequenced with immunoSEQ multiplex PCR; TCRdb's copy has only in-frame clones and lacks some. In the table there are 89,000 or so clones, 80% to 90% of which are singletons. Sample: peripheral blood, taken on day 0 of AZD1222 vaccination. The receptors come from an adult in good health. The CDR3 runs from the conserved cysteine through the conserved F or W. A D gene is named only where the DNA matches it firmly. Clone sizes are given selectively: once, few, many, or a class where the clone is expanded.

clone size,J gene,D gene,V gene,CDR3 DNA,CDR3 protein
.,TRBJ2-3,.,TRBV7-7,TGTGCCAGCAGCCCCGGTTTAGGGGGCACAGATACGCAGTATTTT,CASSPGLGGTDTQYF
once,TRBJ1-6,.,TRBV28,TGTGCCAGCAGTCCCGGACAGCATAATTCACCCCTCCACTTT,CASSPGQHNSPLHF
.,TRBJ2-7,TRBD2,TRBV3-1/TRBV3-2,TGTGCCAGCAGCCAAGATCCTAGCGGGAGGGGCGAGCAGTACTTC,CASSQDPSGRGEQYF
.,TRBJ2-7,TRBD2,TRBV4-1,TGCGCCAGCAGCCAACCCACTAGCGGGAGTGGCTACGAGCAGTACTTC,CASSQPTSGSGYEQYF
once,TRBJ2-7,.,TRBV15,TGTGCCACCAGCAGAGTGGCGAACGGTTATGAGCAGTACTTC,CATSRVANGYEQYF
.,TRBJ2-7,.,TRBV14,TGTGCCAGCAGCCCGTTTGGCGAGAACCCCTACGAGCAGTACTTC,CASSPFGENPYEQYF
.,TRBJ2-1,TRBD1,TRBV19,TGTGCCAGTATCCTGACCGGGACAGGGTCCTACAATGAGCAGTTCTTC,CASILTGTGSYNEQFF
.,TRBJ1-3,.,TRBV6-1,TGTGCCAGCAGTGACCCGGGAGCCTCCTCTGGAAACACCATATATTTT,CASSDPGASSGNTIYF
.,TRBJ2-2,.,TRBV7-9,TGTGCCAGCAGCGCTCAGAACACCGGGGAGCTGTTTTTT,CASSAQNTGELFF
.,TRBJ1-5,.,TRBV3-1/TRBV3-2,TGTGCCAGCAGCCAAGGTCCAGTTGGAGGGGCGCCCCAGCATTTT,CASSQGPVGGAPQHF
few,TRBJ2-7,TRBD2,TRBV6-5,TGTGCCAGCAGTTACTCGACACTAGCGGCCTCCTACGAGCAGTACTTC,CASSYSTLAASYEQYF
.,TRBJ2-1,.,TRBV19,TGTGCCAGTAGTACCAGGACCAACAATGAGCAGTTCTTC,CASSTRTNNEQFF
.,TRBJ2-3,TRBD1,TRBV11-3,TGTGCCAGCAGCCTAGAGGGGGCGGGAGATACGCAGTATTTT,CASSLEGAGDTQYF
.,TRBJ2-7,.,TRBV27,TGTGCCAGCAGTTTACCAGGAGGCGAGCAGTACTTC,CASSLPGGEQYF
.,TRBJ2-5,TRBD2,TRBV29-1,TGCAGCGTTGGGGGTCATAAGCGGGGACAAGAGACCCAGTACTTC,CSVGGHKRGQETQYF
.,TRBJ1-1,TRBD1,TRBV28,TGTGCCAGCGCTTCGGGACAGGGGAACACTGAAGCTTTCTTT,CASASGQGNTEAFF
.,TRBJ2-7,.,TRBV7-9,TGTGCCAGCAGCTTAGCGGCAGGAGCCTACTACGAGCAGTACTTC,CASSLAAGAYYEQYF
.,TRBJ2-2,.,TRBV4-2,TGTGCCAGCAGGGACCCATCCGGGGCCACCGGGGAGCTGTTTTTT,CASRDPSGATGELFF
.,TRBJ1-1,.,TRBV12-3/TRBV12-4,TGTGCCAGCAGTTTCTGGGAGAACACTGAAGCTTTCTTT,CASSFWENTEAFF
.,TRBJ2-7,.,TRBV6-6,TGTGCCAGCAGTTACTCGGCGGACGAGCAGTACTTC,CASSYSADEQYF
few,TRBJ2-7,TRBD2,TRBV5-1,TGCGCCAGCAGCGTAGTAGCGGGTATCTCCTACGAGCAGTACTTC,CASSVVAGISYEQYF
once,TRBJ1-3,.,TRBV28,TGTGCCAGCAGTGCCGCGGGGGCAAACACCATATATTTT,CASSAAGANTIYF
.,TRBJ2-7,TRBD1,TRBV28,TGTGCCAGCAGTCTACAGGGGAAGCCCTACGAGCAGTACTTC,CASSLQGKPYEQYF
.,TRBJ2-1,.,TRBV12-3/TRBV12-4,TGTGCCAGCAGCATCATACGAAGTGAGCAGTTCTTC,CASSIIRSEQFF
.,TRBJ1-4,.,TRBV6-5,TGTGCCAGCAGTACACATGCAACTAATGAAAAACTGTTTTTT,CASSTHATNEKLFF
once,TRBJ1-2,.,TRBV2,TGTGCCAGCAGTGTGGGGGGTAAGGATGGCTACACCTTC,CASSVGGKDGYTF
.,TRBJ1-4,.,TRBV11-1,TGTGCCAGCAGCTCCCCCGCCGGGGGAGTAAATGAAAAACTGTTTTTT,CASSSPAGGVNEKLFF
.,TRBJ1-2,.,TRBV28,TGTGCCAGCAGTTTAGTGCGGGGCCGGGGCTACACCTTC,CASSLVRGRGYTF